The 10 T cell receptor beta chains in this list originate from one sample, sequenced in a study of CD8 T cells in Susac syndrome. RNA amounts of roughly 0.45 to 1 ug underwent reverse transcription with random hexamers. TCRdb re-derived calls from the immunoSEQ multiplex PCR reads in MiXCR, one entry per CDR3 protein. The top ten clones hold 0.3% of a sample with some 96,000 distinct CDR3 sequences, about 96% of them seen once. Sample: CD8+ T cells from PBMCs. All receptors come from a human donor with Susac syndrome.

There are a few counts of this clonotype. The chain links TRBV12-3 or TRBV12-4 to TRBJ2-7; tentative D call: TRBD1 (5 bases). CDR3 length: 11 amino acids. The V end was cut by 5 bases, the J end by 7 bases, with 9 bases between. The CDR3 protein is CASSQGTEQYF. The DNA for the CDR3 is TGTGCCAGCAGTCAGGGAACTGAGCAGTACTTC.

J is TRBJ1-1 and V is TRBV5-4; 9 bases fit TRBD1. The CDR3 totals 14 residues. V shed 4 bases and J 3 bases; nucleotides not matched to a gene: 4. Germline V gene sequence: CDR1 SGHNT, CDR2 YYREEE (reference sequence). DNA of the CDR3: TGTGCCAGCAGCCCCGGACAGGGGTACACTGAAGCTTTCTTT. It codes for CASSPGQGYTEAFF.

The chain couples TRBV7-9 to TRBJ2-3; 12 nucleotides match TRBD2. This CDR3 is built from 17 residues. Germline lookup yields CDR1 SEHNR and CDR2 FQNEAQ (reference sequence). The V gene end was trimmed by 4 bases and the J gene end by 4 bases; junction bases not matched to a gene: 9. This CDR3 reads CASSSHGLAGIADTQYF. As DNA, the CDR3 is TGTGCCAGCAGCTCGCACGGACTAGCGGGGATCGCAGATACGCAGTATTTT.

The chain carries TRBV6-1 and TRBJ2-1, with D possibly TRBD2 on 5 matching bases. The CDR3 is 14 amino acids. V was clipped by 1 base and J by 2 bases, with 6 bases between them. CDR1 and CDR2 (germline): MNHNS, SASEGT. The CDR3: CASSEVLAYNEQFF. DNA of the CDR3: TGTGCCAGCAGTGAAGTACTAGCCTACAATGAGCAGTTCTTC.

The chain links TRBV29-1 to TRBJ2-2; D might be TRBD1 or TRBD2, each matching 6 bases. This CDR3 spans 15 amino acids. Germline CDR1 and CDR2: SQVTM and ANQGSEA. V was clipped by 3 bases and J by 2 bases, with 13 bases between them. In nucleotides, the CDR3 is TGCAGCGTTGAGGAAGGGGGGTTCAACACCGGGGAGCTGTTTTTT. Its protein is CSVEEGGFNTGELFF.

The chain couples TRBV11-2 to TRBJ2-3; D not certain. V lost 4 bases, J lost 2 bases, and 7 bases lay in between. CDR3 length: 13 amino acids. Germline lookup yields CDR1 SGHAT and CDR2 FQNNGV. The CDR3 DNA sequence: TGTGCCAGCAGCTGGACGGTCACAGATACGCAGTATTTT. Translated, it gives CASSWTVTDTQYF.

The CDR3 sequence is CASSVARSTDTQYF. For the CDR3, the DNA is TGTGCCAGCAGCGTAGCTAGAAGCACAGATACGCAGTATTTT. The rearrangement links TRBV9 to TRBJ2-3; D uncertain. V lost 0 bases, J lost 0 bases, and 5 bases lay in between. This CDR3 is 14 amino acids long. The germline V gene has CDR1 SGDLS and CDR2 YYNGEE.

The CDR3 DNA follows: TGTGCTAGTGGTTTGGTACTGTCGGGGAACACTGAAGCTTTCTTT. As protein: CASGLVLSGNTEAFF. The rearrangement links TRBV12-5 to TRBJ1-1; D call uncertain. The germline CDR1 and CDR2 sequences are LGHNT and FRNRAP. The ends were cut back, 0 bases at V and 1 base at J, with 9 bases in the middle. The CDR3 is 15 amino acids.

The chain joins TRBV15 to TRBJ1-5; tentative D call: TRBD1 (6 bases). V lost 5 bases, J lost 6 bases, and 11 bases lay in between. This CDR3 contains 13 residues. Germline V gene data show CDR1 as LNHNV and CDR2 as YYDKDF (reference sequence). The CDR3 here is CATSRGDIQPQHF. CDR3 DNA: TGTGCCACCAGCCGGGGGGACATTCAGCCCCAGCATTTT. Full variable domain (remainder filled in from reference TRBV15 and TRBJ1-5): DAMVIQNPRYQVTQFGKPVTLSCSQTLNHNVMYWYQQKSSQAPKLLFHYYDKDFNNEADTPDNFQSRRPNTSFCFLDIRSPGLGDTAMYLCATSRGDIQPQHFGDGTRLSIL.

This chain links TRBV29-1 with TRBJ2-7; D possibly corresponds to TRBD1 (5 bases). CDR3 length: 12 amino acids. Per the germline V gene, CDR1 is SQVTM and CDR2 is ANQGSEA. The V end was cut by 3 bases, the J end by 3 bases, with 9 bases between. For the CDR3, the DNA is TGCAGCGTTGAGGACATAAGCTACGAGCAGTACTTC. This encodes CSVEDISYEQYF.